Many counts were recorded for the clone carrying this T cell receptor (beta chain). Its antigen is still unknown. Authors of the study amplified TCR beta CDR3 regions from RNA transcripts. A first-round RT-PCR of the TCR CDR3 used the HTBI primer set. TCRdb fed the multiplex PCR reads into MiXCR, producing one record per CDR3 protein. The data hold about 260,000 distinct CDR3 sequences, with about 20% observed a single time. This sample stems from a study of T cells in Graves' hyperthyroidism and ophthalmopathy. Study as a whole: It was at initial diagnosis, before any treatment, that peripheral blood was collected. Study-wide points: Ophthalmopathy was identified by the model a median roughly six months ahead of onset. Stable hyperthyroidism and ophthalmopathy were separated using 13 V-J signatures.

Losses at the gene ends were 5 bases for V and 3 bases for J; bases not matched to a gene: 11. The V gene's germline CDR1 is SGHAT and CDR2 FQNNGV. The CDR3 has 16 residues. The chain recombines TRBV11-2 with TRBJ2-7, with 9 bases fitting TRBD1. Specimen: blood. This TCR was recovered from a man in his thirties or forties with Graves' ophthalmopathy. The CDR3 protein is CASSRGSSDRGYEQYF. In DNA, the CDR3 is TGTGCCAGCAGCCGGGGGTCGTCGGACAGGGGCTACGAGCAGTACTTC.